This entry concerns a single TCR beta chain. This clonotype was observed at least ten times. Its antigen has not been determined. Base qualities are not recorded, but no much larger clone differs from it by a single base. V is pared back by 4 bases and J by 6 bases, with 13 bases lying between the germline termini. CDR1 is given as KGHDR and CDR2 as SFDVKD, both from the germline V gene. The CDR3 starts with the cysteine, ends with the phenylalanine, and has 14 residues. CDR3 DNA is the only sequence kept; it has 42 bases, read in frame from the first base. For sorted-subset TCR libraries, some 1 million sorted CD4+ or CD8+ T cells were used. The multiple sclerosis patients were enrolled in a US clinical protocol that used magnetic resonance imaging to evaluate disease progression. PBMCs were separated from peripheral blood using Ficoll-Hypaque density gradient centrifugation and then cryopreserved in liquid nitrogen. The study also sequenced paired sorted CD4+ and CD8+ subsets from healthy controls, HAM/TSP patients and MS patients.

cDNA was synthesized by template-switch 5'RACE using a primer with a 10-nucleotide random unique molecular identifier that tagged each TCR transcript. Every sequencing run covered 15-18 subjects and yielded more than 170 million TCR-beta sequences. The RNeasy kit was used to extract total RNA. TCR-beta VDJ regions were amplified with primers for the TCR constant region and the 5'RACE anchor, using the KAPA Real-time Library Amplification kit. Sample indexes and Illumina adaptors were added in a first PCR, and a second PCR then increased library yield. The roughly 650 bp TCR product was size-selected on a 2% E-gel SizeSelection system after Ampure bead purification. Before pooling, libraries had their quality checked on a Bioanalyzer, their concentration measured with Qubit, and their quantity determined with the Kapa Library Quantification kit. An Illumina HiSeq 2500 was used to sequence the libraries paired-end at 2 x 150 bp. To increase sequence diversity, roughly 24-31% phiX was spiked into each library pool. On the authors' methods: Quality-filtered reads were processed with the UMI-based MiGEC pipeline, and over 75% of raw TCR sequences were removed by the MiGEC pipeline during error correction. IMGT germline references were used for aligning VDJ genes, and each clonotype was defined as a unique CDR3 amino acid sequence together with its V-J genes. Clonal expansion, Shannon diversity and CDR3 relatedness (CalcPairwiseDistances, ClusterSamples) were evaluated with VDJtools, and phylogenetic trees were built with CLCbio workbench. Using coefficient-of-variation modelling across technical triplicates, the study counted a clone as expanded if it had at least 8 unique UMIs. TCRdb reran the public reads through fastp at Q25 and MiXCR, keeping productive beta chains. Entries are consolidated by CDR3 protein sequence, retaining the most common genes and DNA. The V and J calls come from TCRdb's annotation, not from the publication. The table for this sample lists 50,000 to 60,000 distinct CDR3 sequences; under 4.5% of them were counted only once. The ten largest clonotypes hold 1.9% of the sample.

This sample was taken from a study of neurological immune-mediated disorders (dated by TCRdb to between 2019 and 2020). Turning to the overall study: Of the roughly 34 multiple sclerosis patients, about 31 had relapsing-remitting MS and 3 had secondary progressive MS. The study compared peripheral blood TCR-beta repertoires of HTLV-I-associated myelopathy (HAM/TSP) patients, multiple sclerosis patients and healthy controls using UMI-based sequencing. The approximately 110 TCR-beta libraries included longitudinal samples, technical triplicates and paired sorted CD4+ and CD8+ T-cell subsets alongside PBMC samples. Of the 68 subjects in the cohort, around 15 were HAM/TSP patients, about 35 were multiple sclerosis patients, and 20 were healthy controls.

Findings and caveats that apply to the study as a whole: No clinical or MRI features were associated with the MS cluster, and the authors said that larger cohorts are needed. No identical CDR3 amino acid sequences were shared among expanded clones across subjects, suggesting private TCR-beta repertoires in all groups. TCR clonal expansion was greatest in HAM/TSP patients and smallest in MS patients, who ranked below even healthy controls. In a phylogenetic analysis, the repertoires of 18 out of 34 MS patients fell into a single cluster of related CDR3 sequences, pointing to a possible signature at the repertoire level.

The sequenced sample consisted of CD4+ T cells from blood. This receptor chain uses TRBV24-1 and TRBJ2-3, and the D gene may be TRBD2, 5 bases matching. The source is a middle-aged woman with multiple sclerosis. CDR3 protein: CATSDTRRGDTQYF. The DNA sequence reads TGTGCCACCAGTGACACTAGGAGAGGGGATACGCAGTATTTT.